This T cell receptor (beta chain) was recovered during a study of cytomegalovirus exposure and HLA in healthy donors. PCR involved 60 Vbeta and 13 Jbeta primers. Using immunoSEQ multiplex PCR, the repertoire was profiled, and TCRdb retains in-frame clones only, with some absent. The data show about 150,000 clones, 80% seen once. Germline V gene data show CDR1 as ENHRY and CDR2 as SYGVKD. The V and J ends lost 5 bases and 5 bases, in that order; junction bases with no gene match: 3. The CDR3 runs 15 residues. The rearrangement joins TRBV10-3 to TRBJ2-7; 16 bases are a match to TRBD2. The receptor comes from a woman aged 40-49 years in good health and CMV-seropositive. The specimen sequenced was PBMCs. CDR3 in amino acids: CAISPGTSGRDEQYF. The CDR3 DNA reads TGTGCCATCAGTCCCGGGACTAGCGGGAGGGACGAGCAGTACTTC.